These 18 T cell receptor beta chains were sequenced from one sample in a study of spatial heterogeneity in lung cancer. TCRdb fed the 5' RACE reads into MiXCR, producing one record per CDR3 protein. The table shows around 800 distinct CDR3 sequences, with 15% to 20% occurring only once. Indicated time point: sample taken at primary tumor resection. Extraction of whole RNA from tumor, nontumor lung or frozen PBMC preceded unsorted sequencing. The material sequenced was PBMCs, taken at surgery. The source is a female donor with early-stage non-small cell lung cancer.

This clonotype appeared a few times. The library was prepared for alpha chains; this beta chain is a stray read, so its frequency means little. The V call is TRBV18, the J call TRBJ2-2, with D tentatively TRBD2 (6 bases). The V gene lost 0 bases and the J gene lost 5 bases, with 16 bases spanning the gap. Germline V CDR1 and CDR2: KGHSH, LQKENI. This CDR3 contains 17 residues. The CDR3 protein is CASSPPGNLGGTGELFF. CDR3 in DNA: TGTGCCAGCTCACCACCGGGAAATCTCGGGGGTACCGGGGAGCTGTTTTTT.

This clonotype ranks as medium-sized (0.01 to 0.1%). A library prepared for alpha chains yielded this beta chain as an off-target read; its size is of little meaning. V and J are TRBV4-3 and TRBJ1-4, with D hard to call. CDR1 and CDR2 from the germline V gene are LGHNA and YSLEER. CDR3 size: 18 residues. The V gene lost 0 bases and the J gene lost 0 bases, with 14 bases spanning the gap. Here the CDR3 reads CASSQDYPVFATNEKLFF. The CDR3 DNA follows: TGCGCCAGCAGCCAAGATTATCCGGTTTTTGCAACTAATGAAAAACTGTTTTTT.

Worth noting for this clonotype: The library was prepared for alpha chains; this beta chain is a stray read, so its frequency means little. The chain carries TRBV4-1 and TRBJ2-1; TRBD1 is a possible D gene (6 bases). V lost 0 bases and J lost 7, with 10 bases in between. The germline V gene encodes CDR1 MGHRA and CDR2 YSYEKL. The CDR3 runs 14 residues. The CDR3 protein is CASSQEFQGNEQFF. CDR3 coding DNA: TGCGCCAGCAGCCAAGAATTTCAGGGGAATGAGCAGTTCTTC.

With regard to this clonotype: This beta chain turned up in a library designed for alpha chains; as an off-target read, its abundance says little. The chain recombines TRBV5-3 with TRBJ2-1; TRBD1 might be the D (6 bases). TRBV5-3 is flagged as an ORF with uncertain function. The CDR3 is 14 residues long. Trimming cost V 4 bases and J 4 bases, with 12 bases left between them. CDR3 sequence (DNA): TGTGCCAGAAGCACCGGTACAGGGTACAATGAGCAGTTCTTC. This translates into CARSTGTGYNEQFF.

Worth noting for this clonotype: This beta chain lies outside the target of a library built for alpha chains; its clone size means little. J is TRBJ2-5 and V is TRBV12-3 or TRBV12-4; D is ambiguous. The CDR3 consists of 12 residues. Trimming took off 5 bases at V and 0 bases at J, with 4 bases between the two ends. As DNA, the CDR3 is TGTGCCAGCAGTGGCCACCAAGAGACCCAGTACTTC. The encoded protein is CASSGHQETQYF.

This clonotype has a handful of counts. Little can be read into the size of this beta chain, an off-target read in a library designed for alpha chains. The rearrangement links TRBV29-1 to TRBJ2-4, with D possibly called TRBD1 or TRBD2 (6 bases each). CDR3 length: 11 amino acids. V was clipped by 4 bases and J by 9 bases, with 10 bases between them. Germline values: CDR1 SQVTM, CDR2 ANQGSEA. CDR3 nucleotide sequence: TGCAGCGTTGTAGGGGGGCGCATTCAGTACTTC. The encoded protein is CSVVGGRIQYF.

This clonotype is deemed large. With the library built for alpha chains, this beta chain is off target and its frequency is not meaningful. The rearrangement uses TRBV6-1 and TRBJ2-1, with D possibly being TRBD2 (5 bases). Germline values: CDR1 MNHNS, CDR2 SASEGT. The CDR3 runs to 11 residues. Trimming took 10 bases from V and 4 from J, leaving 8 bases between them. The CDR3 DNA follows: TGTGCCACCTCGGGGTACAATGAGCAGTTCTTC. Translating it yields CATSGYNEQFF.

This clonotype has just a few counts. This beta chain is a stray read from a library made for alpha chains; its abundance is not meaningful. The rearrangement joins TRBV7-2 to TRBJ2-7, with D possibly TRBD1 on 6 matching bases. The CDR3 totals 14 residues. Trimming cost V 5 bases and J 3 bases, with 14 bases left between them. The germline gives CDR1 SGHTA, CDR2 FQGNSA. In DNA form, the CDR3 reads TGTGCCAGCAGCCAGGGACAACAGGGCTACGAGCAGTACGTC. Amino acids: CASSQGQQGYEQYV.

This clonotype is judged hyperexpanded. This beta chain lies outside the target of a library built for alpha chains; its clone size means little. This chain joins TRBV27 and TRBJ1-2; 8 bases map to TRBD1. Germline V lookup: CDR1 MNHEY, CDR2 SMNVEV (reference sequence). Germline trimming cut 4 bases from V and 8 bases from J; bases unmatched to any gene: 9. This CDR3 is built from 14 residues. The CDR3 sequence: CASSSGTGSKGYTF. The CDR3 nucleotides are TGTGCCAGCAGTTCCGGGACAGGTTCGAAAGGCTACACCTTC.

By share, this clonotype counts as medium-sized. Little can be read into the size of this beta chain, an off-target read in a library designed for alpha chains. The chain joins TRBV5-1 to TRBJ2-7; a possible D gene is TRBD2 (5 bases). Trimming left V 4 bases short and J 2 bases short, with 7 bases between. Germline V gene lookup returns CDR1 SGHRS and CDR2 YFSETQ. The CDR3 loop spans 12 amino acids. DNA for the CDR3: TGCGCCAGCAGCCCCGGGACCTACGAGCAGTACTTC. Encoded protein: CASSPGTYEQYF.

Relative to its sample, this clonotype is large. As an off-target read in a library built for alpha chains, this beta chain has a frequency of little significance. The V call is TRBV7-8, the J call TRBJ1-4; D is uncertain. The germline V gene encodes CDR1 SGHVS and CDR2 FQNEAQ. This CDR3 contains 14 residues. V was cut by 1 base and J by 4 bases, with 7 bases left in between. The CDR3 DNA reads as TGTGCCAGCAGCTTAGAACGGTTTAATGAAAAACTGTTTTTT. It yields the protein CASSLERFNEKLFF.

In the case of this clonotype: This beta chain was picked up by a library intended for alpha chains and is off target, so its count carries little meaning. The rearrangement joins TRBV7-3 to TRBJ2-5; 14 bases line up with TRBD2. V lost 5 bases and J lost 7; bases outside the gene matches: 3. Germline assignment: CDR1 SGHTA and CDR2 FQGTGA. The CDR3 extends over 14 amino acids. The CDR3 sequence is CASSQGLAGATQYF. As DNA, the CDR3 is TGTGCCAGCAGCCAGGGACTAGCGGGAGCGACCCAGTACTTC.

Regarding this clonotype: The library was prepared for alpha chains; this beta chain is a stray read, so its frequency means little. The rearrangement joins TRBV20-1 to TRBJ2-5; D is undetermined. Trimming shortened V by 4 bases and J by 5 bases, and 8 bases separated the two germline ends. The CDR3 is made up of 11 amino acids. Germline lookup yields CDR1 DFQATT and CDR2 SNEGSKA (reference sequence). This chain's CDR3 is CSAIEGETQYF. CDR3 nucleotides: TGCAGTGCTATAGAAGGGGAGACCCAGTACTTC.

Regarding this clonotype: With the library built for alpha chains, this beta chain is off target and its frequency is not meaningful. J is TRBJ2-3 and V is TRBV7-2; D may be TRBD1 or TRBD2 (6 bases each). CDR1 SGHTA and CDR2 FQGNSA come from the germline V gene. The CDR3 is 14 residues long. Trimming shortened V by 11 bases and J by 4 bases, and 19 bases separated the two germline ends. The CDR3 reads CAGERGALADTQYF. The CDR3 DNA reads as TGTGCCGGCGAGAGGGGGGCTTTGGCAGATACGCAGTATTTT.

In its sample, this clonotype ranks as medium-sized (0.01 to 0.1%). For a library built for alpha chains, this beta chain is a stray read; little rests on its size. The chain joins TRBV29-1 to TRBJ2-7, with D possibly matching TRBD1 (5 bases). The V end was cut by 3 bases, the J end by 4 bases, with 13 bases between. Germline CDR1 is SQVTM and CDR2 is ANQGSEA. The CDR3 is 13 amino acids. The CDR3 sequence is CSVDRGQGYEQYF. CDR3 bases: TGCAGCGTTGACAGAGGACAAGGGTACGAGCAGTACTTC.

This clonotype is hyperexpanded (1% or more) by share. The library was designed around alpha chains, so this beta chain is a stray read whose abundance carries little weight. J is TRBJ2-7 and V is TRBV2; 7 positions match TRBD1. The CDR3 runs 15 residues. From germline, CDR1 is SNHLY and CDR2 FYNNEI. J lost 0 bases, V lost 1 base, and 3 bases had no gene match. The CDR3 coding sequence is TGTGCCAGCAGTGAAGGGGACAGCCTCTCCTACGAGCAGTACTTC. Its protein is CASSEGDSLSYEQYF.

In this sample, this clonotype is medium-sized. This beta chain is an unintended read in a library built for alpha chains; its size means little. The rearrangement links TRBV30 to TRBJ1-6; D is ambiguous. Trimming took 3 bases from V and 10 from J, leaving 16 bases between them. The CDR3 contains 14 residues. Germline V gene lookup returns CDR1 GTSNPN and CDR2 SVGIG (reference sequence). The CDR3 is CAWRVDRVKSPLHF. CDR3 bases: TGTGCCTGGAGAGTCGATAGGGTAAAATCACCCCTCCACTTT. Full variable domain (rest looked up from reference TRBV30 and TRBJ1-6): SQTIHQWPATLVQPVGSPLSLECTVEGTSNPNLYWYRQAAGRGLQLLFYSVGIGQISSEVPQNLSASRPQDRQFILSSKKLLLSDSGFYLCAWRVDRVKSPLHFGNGTRLTVT.

Turning to this clonotype: Because the library targeted alpha chains, this beta chain is an off-target read whose size means little. The chain links TRBV11-3 to TRBJ2-2; D unclear. The CDR3 runs 13 residues. Germline V CDR1 and CDR2: SGHNT, YENEEA. V lost 0 bases and J 4 bases, leaving 3 bases between the germline ends. Here the CDR3 reads CASSLDGTGELFF. CDR3 DNA: TGTGCCAGCAGCTTAGACGGCACCGGGGAGCTGTTTTTT.